This T cell receptor (beta chain) originates from a study of radiation and T cells in renal cell carcinoma. At the level of the study: Nephrectomy followed 15 Gy stereotactic body radiation by 4 weeks.

Of note for this clone: What it binds is unknown.

This CDR3 comprises 15 residues. Germline V gene sequence: CDR1 SGDLS, CDR2 YYNGEE. With 7 bases removed from V and 0 bases from J, the gap between germline ends came to 15 bases. Stated time point: baseline pretreatment blood. Treatment indicated: 15 Gy SBRT to primary tumor, nephrectomy 4 weeks later. Method: immunoSEQ multiplex PCR; TCRdb's copy keeps in-frame clones and lacks some. The sample includes some 110,000 clones, about four fifths of them seen just once. Study-level results: Without pretreatment biopsies, baseline tumor clonotype presence was undetermined. From baseline, blood top tumor clonotypes peaked at 2 weeks post-radiation.

The clonotype originates from a woman aged 55-69 years with renal cell carcinoma. V is TRBV9 and J is TRBJ2-3, with D possibly called TRBD1 or TRBD2 (7 bases each). The source material was blood, sampled from a patient whose treatment included radiotherapy and nephrectomy. CDR3 protein: CASSGGTTSTDTQYF. The CDR3 DNA reads TGTGCCAGCTCAGGGGGGACTACTAGCACAGATACGCAGTATTTT.